This entry concerns a single TCR beta chain. Other DNA sequences of this sample code for an identical CDR3. This record comes from a study of cytomegalovirus exposure and HLA in healthy donors. The V gene's germline CDR1 is SGHNT and CDR2 YENEEA. The length of the CDR3 is 12 residues. Trimming stripped 1 base from V and 4 bases from J, with 3 bases between. The PCR contained 60 Vbeta and 13 Jbeta primers. Some clones are missing from TCRdb's copy, which holds only in-frame ones; the method was immunoSEQ multiplex PCR. The sample has 170,000 or so clones, around three quarters seen once; the top ten hold under 0.8%.

The receptor's source is a boy aged 5-17 years in good health and CMV-seronegative. This chain uses TRBV11-3 with TRBJ2-3, with no clear D. Sample: PBMCs. CDR3 amino acids: CASSLVADTQYF. The CDR3 DNA follows: TGTGCCAGCAGCTTAGTCGCAGATACGCAGTATTTT.